Below, 23 T cell receptor beta chains from the same sample are listed, as sequenced in a study of OX40 agonist ivuxolimab in advanced cancers. The table came from immunoSEQ multiplex PCR; TCRdb's copy has only in-frame clones and leaves some out. The data hold some 71,000 clones, with around 84% observed a single time. The specimen was CD4+ or CD8+ T cells sorted from blood, collected in a trial of the OX40 agonist ivuxolimab. The receptors were sampled from an adult with an advanced solid tumor such as melanoma, head and neck, liver or kidney cancer.

This clone was seen a handful of times. This chain's CDR3 is CASSLSAPSGDTQYF. The CDR3 DNA reads as TGTGCCAGCAGCTTAAGCGCACCCTCCGGAGATACGCAGTATTTT. The V gene is TRBV7-3, the J gene TRBJ2-3, with D uncertain. Trimming shortened V by 1 base and J by 5 bases, and 13 bases separated the two germline ends. CDR1 is SGHTA, CDR2 FQGTGA, per germline. The CDR3 sequence is 15 residues long.

The count of this clone is one. V and J are TRBV19 and TRBJ2-5; D perhaps matches TRBD1 (5 bases). The germline gives CDR1 LNHDA, CDR2 SQIVND (reference sequence). V lost 1 base, J lost 2 bases, and 11 bases lay in between. The length of the CDR3 is 15 residues. The CDR3 spells CASSIGPTVQETQYF. The CDR3 region has the DNA TGTGCCAGTAGTATAGGTCCGACAGTACAAGAGACCCAGTACTTC.

Of note for this clone: The junction does not match germline at one end; this may be a read error. Here the CDR3 reads CASSPVGGRQETQYF. CDR3 DNA: TGTGCTAGCAGCCCGGTTGGAGGTCGGCAAGAGACCCAGTACTTC. The chain recombines TRBV7-7 with TRBJ2-5; D perhaps matches TRBD2 (5 bases). Germline CDR1 SSHAT, CDR2 FNYEAQ (reference sequence). The CDR3 spans 15 residues.

The genes are TRBV5-6 and TRBJ2-1, with 7 bases identical to TRBD1. The CDR3 loop spans 15 amino acids. Germline assignment: CDR1 SGHDT and CDR2 YYEEEE. J gave up 4 bases and V 3 bases, and 7 bases lay outside the gene matches. CDR3 loop: CASSYRDRVYNEQFF. Written as DNA, the CDR3 is TGTGCCAGCAGCTACCGGGACAGAGTATACAATGAGCAGTTCTTC.

V usage is TRBV5-5 and J usage is TRBJ2-7; a possible D gene is TRBD1 (5 bases). The CDR3 loop spans 15 amino acids. The V and J ends lost 4 bases and 3 bases respectively, with 17 bases between them. CDR1 and CDR2 from the germline V gene are SGHKS and YYEKEE (reference sequence). The CDR3 is CASSRGQGKGYEQYF. CDR3 nucleotide sequence: TGTGCCAGCAGCCGTGGGCAGGGTAAGGGCTACGAGCAGTACTTC.

The V gene is TRBV5-1, the J gene TRBJ1-1; 11 bases match TRBD1. J gave up 4 bases and V 4 bases, and 3 bases lay outside the gene matches. The CDR3 totals 14 residues. The germline gives CDR1 SGHRS, CDR2 YFSETQ. The CDR3 sequence: CASSQGTGGTEAFF. The DNA for the CDR3 is TGCGCCAGCAGCCAAGGGACAGGGGGCACTGAAGCTTTCTTT.

This chain links TRBV9 with TRBJ1-3; D gene unclear. Germline assignment: CDR1 SGDLS and CDR2 YYNGEE. Trimming stripped 3 bases from V and 8 bases from J, with 9 bases between. The CDR3 is 12 amino acids. The CDR3 reads CASSAEGDTIYF. CDR3 nucleotide sequence: TGTGCCAGCAGCGCCGAAGGTGACACCATATATTTT. Based on the CDR3 plus reference TRBV9 and TRBJ1-3, the full variable domain is DSGVTQTPKHLITATGQRVTLRCSPRSGDLSVYWYQQSLDQGLQFLIQYYNGEERAKGNILERFSAQQFPDLHSELNLSSLELGDSALYFCASSAEGDTIYFGEGSWLTVV.

Worth noting for this clone: A read error may produce the germline difference seen at one junction end. V and J are TRBV27 and TRBJ2-3; a weak D match, TRBD2 (6 bases). CDR1 MNHEY and CDR2 SMNVEV come from the germline V gene (reference sequence). This CDR3 is built from 16 residues. CDR3 DNA sequence: TGTGCCAGCAGTATATCACCGGGACTGAGCACAGATACGCAGTATTTT. This sequence encodes CASSISPGLSTDTQYF.

This clone was observed once. The chain combines TRBV7-3 with TRBJ2-3; tentatively, D is TRBD2 (6 bases). Germline V lookup: CDR1 SGHTA, CDR2 FQGTGA. V was trimmed by 2 bases and J by 4 bases, leaving 13 bases between them. The CDR3 contains 15 residues. CDR3 sequence reads: CASSLLGGEADTQYF. In nucleotides, the CDR3 is TGTGCCAGCAGCTTACTGGGGGGAGAGGCAGATACGCAGTATTTT.

The chain uses TRBV9 and TRBJ1-3; possibly TRBD1 for D (5 bases). V gave up 3 bases and J gave up 0 bases, with 13 bases separating them. This CDR3 comprises 16 residues. CDR1 SGDLS and CDR2 YYNGEE come from the germline V gene. The CDR3 DNA sequence: TGTGCCAGCAGCGCCCCGGGACCAAGCTCTGGAAACACCATATATTTT. It is translated as CASSAPGPSSGNTIYF.

The chain carries TRBV7-2 and TRBJ2-5; D is ambiguous. Germline V gene sequence: CDR1 SGHTA, CDR2 FQGNSA. The CDR3 loop spans 12 amino acids. Trimming left V 5 bases short and J 1 base short, with 5 bases between. Written as DNA, the CDR3 is TGTGCCAGCAGCACCTCCCAAGAGACCCAGTACTTC. Its translation is CASSTSQETQYF.

This chain joins TRBV27 and TRBJ1-5, with 10 positions matching TRBD1. Trimming took 2 bases from V and 5 from J; bases not matched to a gene: 3. Germline V gene data show CDR1 as MNHEY and CDR2 as SMNVEV (reference sequence). The CDR3 totals 15 residues. CDR3 sequence: CASSLGTGVYQPQHF. Here the CDR3 DNA reads TGTGCCAGCAGTTTAGGGACAGGGGTTTATCAGCCCCAGCATTTT.

This rearrangement joins TRBV7-2 to TRBJ2-7; D uncertain. Germline V gene data show CDR1 as SGHTA and CDR2 as FQGNSA. The CDR3 runs to 14 residues. The germline V and J ends were trimmed by 1 base and 3 bases, with 10 bases remaining between them. The CDR3 sequence: CASSLDRLLYEQYF. In DNA form, the CDR3 reads TGTGCCAGCAGCTTAGACAGACTTCTCTACGAGCAGTACTTC.

This clone appeared once. One base away lies a much larger clone, so this may be a sequencing read error. This rearrangement joins TRBV7-7 to TRBJ2-1; TRBD2 matches at 7 bases. Germline CDR1 and CDR2: SSHAT and FNYEAQ (reference sequence). This CDR3 has 12 residues. CDR3 residues: CANSFEGGTQFF. In DNA, the CDR3 is TGTGCCAACAGCTTCGAGGGAGGGACGCAGTTCTTC.

This chain connects TRBV7-8 to TRBJ2-2; 12 bases align to TRBD2. CDR1 SGHVS and CDR2 FQNEAQ come from the germline V gene. Unmatched junction bases numbered 8, after V lost 6 bases and J lost 6 bases. This CDR3 spans 16 amino acids. CDR3 in amino acids: CASSPASGGAPGELFF. The CDR3 DNA is TGTGCCAGCAGTCCCGCTAGCGGGGGGGCCCCCGGGGAGCTGTTTTTT.

The chain uses TRBV5-1 and TRBJ2-1, with 9 bases fitting TRBD1. CDR1 is SGHRS, CDR2 YFSETQ, per germline. This CDR3 is 18 amino acids long. V shed 0 bases, J shed 1 base, and the junction held 8 bases outside the gene matches. The CDR3 sequence is CASSLGVVTGGSYNEQFF. The CDR3 bases are TGCGCCAGCAGCTTGGGGGTCGTGACAGGGGGTTCCTACAATGAGCAGTTCTTC.

The J gene is TRBJ2-5, the V gene TRBV9; D is ambiguous. V was shortened by 4 bases and J by 4 bases, with 11 bases between the two germline ends. Germline CDR1 is SGDLS and CDR2 is YYNGEE. This CDR3 spans 13 amino acids. The CDR3 protein is CASSPTATETQYF. DNA for the CDR3: TGTGCCAGCAGCCCTACCGCAACAGAGACCCAGTACTTC.

The CDR3 coding sequence is TGTGCCTGGAGCTCAGGGAGTAAGAATGAAAAACTGTTTTTT. It codes for CAWSSGSKNEKLFF. The chain uses TRBV30 and TRBJ1-4, with D tentatively TRBD1 (5 bases). Germline V gene data show CDR1 as GTSNPN and CDR2 as SVGIG (reference sequence). V dropped 3 bases and J dropped 5 bases, with 13 bases sitting between them. CDR3 length: 14 amino acids. The full variable domain, in which reference TRBV30 and TRBJ1-4 provide the parts outside the CDR3, is SQTIHQWPATLVQPVGSPLSLECTVEGTSNPNLYWYRQAAGRGLQLLFYSVGIGQISSEVPQNLSASRPQDRQFILSSKKLLLSDSGFYLCAWSSGSKNEKLFFGSGTQLSVL.

The chain links TRBV6-5 to TRBJ1-4; D unresolved. The CDR3 is 14 amino acids. Per the germline V gene, CDR1 is MNHEY and CDR2 is SVGAGI. Trimming removed 2 bases from V and 0 bases from J, with 4 bases in between. The CDR3 here is CASSYGATNEKLFF. CDR3 nucleotides: TGTGCCAGCAGTTACGGAGCAACTAATGAAAAACTGTTTTTT.

In this sample, this clone turned up once. The J gene is TRBJ2-5, the V gene TRBV14, with TRBD1 as a possible D gene (5 bases). This CDR3 contains 15 residues. Trimming shortened V by 0 bases and J by 5 bases, and 13 bases separated the two germline ends. Germline loops: CDR1 SGHDN, CDR2 FVKESK. The CDR3 sequence is CASSQDSSGWETQYF. CDR3 sequence (DNA): TGTGCCAGCAGCCAAGATAGCTCAGGGTGGGAGACCCAGTACTTC.

The chain has TRBV7-8 and TRBJ1-1; perhaps TRBD1 as D (5 bases). CDR1 SGHVS and CDR2 FQNEAQ come from the germline V gene. This CDR3 region has 16 residues. V dropped 3 bases and J dropped 5 bases, with 19 bases sitting between them. This CDR3 is CASSLVGTAQWTEAFF. The DNA for the CDR3 is TGTGCCAGCAGCTTGGTAGGGACCGCACAATGGACTGAAGCTTTCTTT. Supplemented by reference TRBV7-8 and TRBJ1-1, the full variable domain reads GAGVSQSPRYKVAKRGQDVALRCDPISGHVSLFWYQQALGQGPEFLTYFQNEAQLDKSGLPSDRFFAERPEGSVSTLKIQRTQQEDSAVYLCASSLVGTAQWTEAFFGQGTRLTVV.

This clone was observed once. The J gene is TRBJ2-3, the V gene TRBV7-2, with TRBD2 matching 7 bases. Germline loops: CDR1 SGHTA, CDR2 FQGNSA. V dropped 5 bases and J dropped 7; count of bases not matched to a gene: 15. The CDR3 totals 16 residues. In DNA form, the CDR3 reads TGTGCCAGCAGCAAAGGGCCGGGACTACCCCCAAATACGCAGTATTTT. Its protein product is CASSKGPGLPPNTQYF.

The chain uses TRBV28 and TRBJ2-5, with D uncertain. CDR1 is MDHEN and CDR2 is SYDVKM in the germline V gene. The CDR3 totals 13 residues. V was trimmed by 2 bases and J by 1 base, leaving 5 bases between them. The CDR3 nucleotides read TGTGCCAGCAGTTTAGGCGTCCAAGAGACCCAGTACTTC. Protein: CASSLGVQETQYF.